Shown below are 15 T cell receptor beta chains from a single sample sequenced in a study of CD8 T cells in Susac syndrome. When the RNA was reverse transcribed, random hexamers were used with an input of roughly 0.5 to 1 ug. In TCRdb, the immunoSEQ multiplex PCR reads were re-called with MiXCR into one record per CDR3 protein. The top ten hold roughly 0.19% of the sample, which has roughly 150,000 distinct CDR3 sequences, approximately 94% seen once. The sequencing input was CD8+ T cells from PBMCs. The receptors originated from a human donor with multiple sclerosis.

The chain has TRBV27 and TRBJ1-1, with 10 bases fitting TRBD1. The CDR3 length is 15 residues. The V gene end was trimmed by 0 bases and the J gene end by 6 bases; junction bases not matched to a gene: 4. Germline V lookup: CDR1 MNHEY, CDR2 SMNVEV (reference sequence). As DNA, the CDR3 is TGTGCCAGCAGTTTATCCTCGACAGGGGGCCCTGAAGCTTTCTTT. Its protein is CASSLSSTGGPEAFF.

The gene calls are TRBV18 and TRBJ2-3, with 9 bases matching TRBD1. The V and J ends lost 6 bases and 4 bases, in that order; junction bases with no gene match: 23. CDR1 and CDR2 from the germline V gene are KGHSH and LQKENI. CDR3 length: 20 amino acids. In DNA, the CDR3 is TGTGCCAGCTCCCCTAAGGACAGGGGCCGCGGGACGTTTCGACCAGATACGCAGTATTTT. It translates to CASSPKDRGRGTFRPDTQYF.

The rearrangement uses TRBV27 and TRBJ2-3; possibly TRBD2 for D (5 bases). Trimming stripped 9 bases from V and 8 bases from J, with 12 bases between. The CDR3 length is 11 residues. Germline assignment: CDR1 MNHEY and CDR2 SMNVEV (reference sequence). The CDR3 region is CASTRGGTQYF. CDR3 nucleotide sequence: TGTGCCAGTACTCGGGGTGGTACGCAGTATTTT.

The chain has TRBV14 and TRBJ1-6, with 8 positions matching TRBD1. The CDR3 contains 14 residues. Germline CDR1 is SGHDN and CDR2 is FVKESK. J lost 7 bases, V lost 5 bases, and 4 bases had no gene match. The CDR3 is CASSLTGDNSPLHF. DNA of the CDR3: TGTGCCAGCAGCTTGACAGGGGACAATTCACCCCTCCACTTT.

The V call is TRBV28, the J call TRBJ2-5; D remains ambiguous. V gave up 6 bases and J gave up 0 bases, with 23 bases separating them. The CDR3 loop spans 18 amino acids. Germline V CDR1 and CDR2: MDHEN, SYDVKM. The DNA of the CDR3 is TGTGCCAGCAGCCAAATATTATCCCCTCGCACAAACCAAGAGACCCAGTACTTC. Its translation is CASSQILSPRTNQETQYF.

The rearrangement joins TRBV9 to TRBJ2-4, with 14 bases matching TRBD2. CDR1 is SGDLS, CDR2 YYNGEE, per germline. The V gene end was trimmed by 2 bases and the J gene end by 6 bases; junction bases not matched to a gene: 1. This CDR3 has 15 residues. Here the CDR3 DNA reads TGTGCCAGCAGCGTCGGGACTAGCGGGGGAAACATTCAGTACTTC. Translating it yields CASSVGTSGGNIQYF.

The chain carries TRBV5-6 and TRBJ2-1, with 11 bases matching TRBD1. Germline-derived CDR1 and CDR2 are SGHDT and YYEEEE. The CDR3 consists of 15 residues. V was clipped by 3 bases and J by 7 bases; unmatched bases: 6. The chain's CDR3 is CASSSRDRGLNEQFF. The CDR3 region has the DNA TGTGCCAGCAGCTCCCGGGACAGGGGGTTGAATGAGCAGTTCTTC. Full variable domain (missing parts from reference TRBV5-6 and TRBJ2-1): DAGVTQSPTHLIKTRGQQVTLRCSPKSGHDTVSWYQQALGQGPQFIFQYYEEEERQRGNFPDRFSGHQFPNYSSELNVNALLLGDSALYLCASSSRDRGLNEQFFGPGTRLTVL.

CDR3 nucleotide sequence: TGCGCCAGCAGCCCCCTCCGGGACAGGGCCAATGAGCAGTTCTTC. It codes for CASSPLRDRANEQFF. V usage is TRBV4-1 and J usage is TRBJ2-1; 9 nucleotides align to TRBD1. In germline, CDR1 is MGHRA, CDR2 YSYEKL. The junction had 7 bases not matched to a gene; V was cut back by 4 bases and J by 6 bases. The CDR3 spans 15 residues.

V usage is TRBV29-1 and J usage is TRBJ1-2; D gene unclear. The CDR3 consists of 12 residues. Germline-derived CDR1 and CDR2 are SQVTM and ANQGSEA. Between the trimmed V and J ends, which lost 4 bases and 2 bases, there was a span of 8 bases. The CDR3 nucleotides read TGCAGCGTTGTCGGAGCGAACTATGGCTACACCTTC. Encoded protein: CSVVGANYGYTF.

The V call is TRBV9, the J call TRBJ2-5; 8 positions match TRBD2. The CDR3 contains 15 residues. Germline lookup yields CDR1 SGDLS and CDR2 YYNGEE. Germline trimming cut 0 bases from V and 5 bases from J; bases unmatched to any gene: 6. The CDR3 loop is CASSVAGGPEETQYF. CDR3 coding DNA: TGTGCCAGCAGCGTAGCGGGGGGGCCTGAGGAGACCCAGTACTTC.

The chain carries TRBV27 and TRBJ2-7; the D gene could be TRBD1 or TRBD2 (6 bases each). Germline CDR1 and CDR2: MNHEY and SMNVEV (reference sequence). Trimming took 5 bases from V and 5 from J, leaving 13 bases between them. The CDR3 contains 13 residues. CDR3: CASSRGGSHEQYF. In nucleotides, the CDR3 is TGTGCCAGCAGTCGAGGGGGGTCCCACGAGCAGTACTTC.

This clonotype was seen only once. The chain has TRBV28 and TRBJ2-1, with D maybe TRBD1 (5 bases). The CDR3 covers 12 residues. Germline CDR1 reads MDHEN; CDR2 reads SYDVKM. The CDR3 DNA sequence: TGTGGCACAGGTACCACTTACAATGAGCAGTTCTTC. Its translation: CGTGTTYNEQFF.

V is TRBV20-1 and J is TRBJ2-3; 7 positions match TRBD1. V lost 6 bases and J lost 6; bases outside the gene matches: 15. Germline CDR1 reads DFQATT; CDR2 reads SNEGSKA (reference sequence). The CDR3 runs to 15 residues. The CDR3 bases are TGCAGTGCCGCCACGGAACAGGGGCGGTCGGATACGCAGTATTTT. This encodes CSAATEQGRSDTQYF.

The chain combines TRBV12-5 with TRBJ2-1, with D tentatively TRBD1 or TRBD2 (5 bases each). V lost 5 bases, J lost 9 bases, and 20 bases lay in between. The germline CDR1 and CDR2 sequences are LGHNT and FRNRAP. The CDR3 length is 15 residues. CDR3 sequence reads: CASGRDLGIAVEQFF. Written as DNA, the CDR3 is TGTGCTAGTGGTCGGGACCTGGGGATTGCTGTTGAGCAGTTCTTC.

The chain carries TRBV30 and TRBJ2-7; D is undetermined. Between the trimmed V and J ends, which lost 0 bases and 3 bases, there was a span of 9 bases. The CDR3 length is 13 residues. Germline V gives CDR1 GTSNPN, CDR2 SVGIG (reference sequence). The CDR3 loop reads CAWSVQTFYEQYF. In DNA, the CDR3 is TGTGCCTGGAGTGTTCAGACATTCTACGAGCAGTACTTC.